This passage covers 28 T cell receptor beta chains from one sample sequenced in a study of blood T cell repertoires in COVID-19. Method: immunoSEQ multiplex PCR; TCRdb's copy keeps in-frame clones and lacks some. This table has roughly 140,000 clones, around four fifths appearing once. The sequenced material came from peripheral blood. The receptor source for this set is a man between 65 and 79 years old with acute or convalescent COVID-19.

The chain is built from TRBV2 and TRBJ1-2; no clear D gene. The CDR3 totals 12 residues. Trimming removed 4 bases at V and 2 bases at J, with 5 bases between. Germline V gene data show CDR1 as SNHLY and CDR2 as FYNNEI. The CDR3 loop is CASSVLNYGYTF. CDR3 nucleotides: TGTGCCAGCAGTGTGCTAAACTATGGCTACACCTTC.

This sequence joins TRBV2 and TRBJ2-1, with TRBD2 identical over 11 bases. The V and J ends lost 3 bases and 9 bases, in that order; junction bases with no gene match: 7. The germline V gene encodes CDR1 SNHLY and CDR2 FYNNEI. This CDR3 comprises 15 residues. As DNA, the CDR3 is TGTGCCAGCAGTGATAGACTAGCGGGGACCTCTGAGCAGTTCTTC. The encoded protein is CASSDRLAGTSEQFF. The whole variable domain, remainder taken from reference TRBV2 and TRBJ2-1, is EPEVTQTPSHQVTQMGQEVILRCVPISNHLYFYWYRQILGQKVEFLVSFYNNEISEKSEIFDDQFSVERPDGSNFTLKIRSTKLEDSAMYFCASSDRLAGTSEQFFGPGTRLTVL.

The V gene is TRBV11-2, the J gene TRBJ1-3, with a tentative D call TRBD1 (5 bases). The CDR3 extends over 14 amino acids. Germline V gene sequence: CDR1 SGHAT, CDR2 FQNNGV. The V end lost 1 base, the J end lost 4 bases, and 8 bases lay between the germline ends. The CDR3 DNA follows: TGTGCCAGCAGCTTAGCGGGGGACGGAAACACCATATATTTT. Protein sequence: CASSLAGDGNTIYF.

The chain carries TRBV6-1 and TRBJ1-2; 12 positions match TRBD1. With V trimmed by 0 bases and J by 5 bases, 4 bases remained unmatched. The germline V gene has CDR1 MNHNS and CDR2 SASEGT. The CDR3 length is 16 residues. The CDR3 DNA follows: TGTGCCAGCAGTGAAGCGGGGACAGGGGGCCTGTATGGCTACACCTTC. Protein product: CASSEAGTGGLYGYTF.

The rearrangement links TRBV7-9 to TRBJ1-3; tentative D call: TRBD1 (6 bases). Germline V gene lookup returns CDR1 SEHNR and CDR2 FQNEAQ (reference sequence). Trimming removed 7 bases at V and 1 base at J, with 17 bases between. The CDR3 extends over 16 amino acids. CDR3 coding DNA: TGTGCCAGCAACCTTAACAGGGTCGGGTCTGGAAACACCATATATTTT. Translated, it gives CASNLNRVGSGNTIYF.

The gene calls are TRBV10-3 and TRBJ2-7; weak D call: TRBD1 (7 bases). The CDR3 extends over 15 amino acids. Trimming removed 0 bases from V and 2 bases from J, with 11 bases in between. Germline V gives CDR1 ENHRY, CDR2 SYGVKD. The CDR3 region is CAISESTGRPYEQYF. The CDR3 coding sequence is TGTGCCATCAGTGAGTCGACAGGGAGGCCCTACGAGCAGTACTTC.

J is TRBJ2-4 and V is TRBV11-2; D may be TRBD2 (6 bases). This CDR3 region has 14 residues. The germline V gene encodes CDR1 SGHAT and CDR2 FQNNGV. With 5 bases removed from V and 0 bases from J, the gap between germline ends came to 8 bases. The CDR3 region has the DNA TGTGCCAGCAGCCAGGGACTAGCCAAAAACATTCAGTACTTC. Its translation: CASSQGLAKNIQYF.

V gene TRBV18 combines with J gene TRBJ1-4, with 7 bases matching TRBD1. The CDR3 loop spans 18 amino acids. Germline CDR1 and CDR2: KGHSH and LQKENI. J gave up 0 bases and V 3 bases, and 10 bases lay outside the gene matches. The CDR3 loop is CASSPSDHRGATNEKLFF. In DNA, the CDR3 is TGTGCCAGCTCACCGAGTGACCACAGGGGCGCAACTAATGAAAAACTGTTTTTT.

This clone was seen a handful of times. The chain couples TRBV12-5 to TRBJ2-1; TRBD1 might be the D (6 bases). Germline V gene sequence: CDR1 LGHNT, CDR2 FRNRAP. V was cut by 2 bases and J by 4 bases, with 15 bases left in between. This CDR3 region has 16 residues. CDR3: CASGLNVRGRYNEQFF. The DNA for the CDR3 is TGTGCTAGTGGTTTGAATGTCAGGGGACGATACAATGAGCAGTTCTTC.

Points on this clone: The identical CDR3 is also encoded by other nucleotide sequences in the sample. The chain couples TRBV5-1 to TRBJ1-1; no reliable D call. The germline V and J ends were trimmed by 0 bases and 3 bases, with 6 bases remaining between them. This CDR3 region has 13 residues. Germline CDR1 is SGHRS and CDR2 is YFSETQ. As DNA, the CDR3 is TGCGCCAGCAGCTTGGGGGGAGACACTGAAGCTTTCTTT. Protein sequence: CASSLGGDTEAFF.

The table lists this clone with a count of one. V gene TRBV6-1 combines with J gene TRBJ1-5; D unresolved. Trimming removed 3 bases from V and 0 bases from J, with 12 bases in between. The CDR3 covers 16 residues. Germline loops: CDR1 MNHNS, CDR2 SASEGT. CDR3 residues: CASSDVYGDSNQPQHF. CDR3 nucleotide sequence: TGTGCCAGCAGTGACGTCTACGGGGATAGCAATCAGCCCCAGCATTTT.

The J gene is TRBJ1-3, the V gene TRBV7-9; D gene ambiguous. The CDR3 runs 14 residues. Germline V gene data show CDR1 as SEHNR and CDR2 as FQNEAQ (reference sequence). The V gene lost 4 bases and the J gene lost 0 bases, with 7 bases spanning the gap. CDR3 sequence: CASSSGPSGNTIYF. In DNA form, the CDR3 reads TGTGCCAGCAGCTCAGGTCCCTCTGGAAACACCATATATTTT.

V is TRBV5-1 and J is TRBJ1-5; the match to TRBD1 covers 7 bases. In germline, CDR1 is SGHRS, CDR2 YFSETQ. The ends lost 0 bases at V and 7 bases at J; junction bases unmatched: 1. The CDR3 runs 13 residues. CDR3 in DNA: TGCGCCAGCAGCTTGGAAGGGGGCCAGCCCCAGCATTTT. It is translated as CASSLEGGQPQHF.

The rearrangement joins TRBV7-6 to TRBJ1-3; D gene ambiguous. Germline assignment: CDR1 SGHVS and CDR2 FNYEAQ. The V gene lost 5 bases and the J gene lost 4 bases, with 9 bases spanning the gap. This CDR3 has 13 amino acids. CDR3 loop: CASSPRGGNTIYF. Written as DNA, the CDR3 is TGTGCCAGCAGCCCCCGCGGGGGAAACACCATATATTTT.

CDR3 protein: CASQLGGGRHEKLFF. CDR3 nucleotides: TGTGCCAGTCAACTGGGCGGGGGGCGCCATGAAAAACTGTTTTTT. The J gene is TRBJ1-4, the V gene TRBV19; TRBD1 might be the D (6 bases). CDR1 LNHDA and CDR2 SQIVND come from the germline V gene (reference sequence). The V and J ends lost 8 bases and 6 bases respectively, with 19 bases between them. The CDR3 has 15 amino acids.

The chain couples TRBV5-4 to TRBJ1-6; the match to TRBD1 covers 9 bases. In germline, CDR1 is SGHNT, CDR2 YYREEE (reference sequence). V trimming: 7 bases; J trimming: 7 bases; junction bases outside the gene matches: 6. This CDR3 region has 14 residues. This chain's CDR3 is CASGGQGPNSPLHF. The CDR3 DNA is TGTGCCAGCGGCGGACAGGGGCCGAATTCACCCCTCCACTTT.

The chain recombines TRBV7-2 with TRBJ1-6, with a tentative D call TRBD1 (6 bases). Trimming removed 4 bases at V and 4 bases at J, with 11 bases between. Germline loops: CDR1 SGHTA, CDR2 FQGNSA. CDR3 length equals 15 residues. The CDR3 sequence: CASSSRDNYNSPLHF. DNA of the CDR3: TGTGCCAGCAGCTCCCGGGACAATTATAATTCACCCCTCCACTTT.

The chain employs TRBV9 and TRBJ2-1, with D maybe TRBD1 (5 bases). V was pared by 3 bases and J by 10 bases, with 11 bases between. The CDR3 has 12 amino acids. CDR1 is SGDLS, CDR2 YYNGEE, per germline. The CDR3 DNA reads TGTGCCAGCAGCGCACCCGACAGAGAGCAGTTCTTC. It is translated as CASSAPDREQFF.

This chain links TRBV2 with TRBJ1-1; TRBD1 agrees at 7 bases. The CDR3 runs to 13 residues. The V gene end was trimmed by 11 bases and the J gene end by 0 bases; junction bases not matched to a gene: 6. Germline CDR1 is SNHLY and CDR2 is FYNNEI. CDR3 nucleotide sequence: TGTGCCGGAGGGACAGACATGAACACTGAAGCTTTCTTT. The encoded protein is CAGGTDMNTEAFF. The full variable domain, in which reference TRBV2 and TRBJ1-1 provide the parts outside the CDR3, is EPEVTQTPSHQVTQMGQEVILRCVPISNHLYFYWYRQILGQKVEFLVSFYNNEISEKSEIFDDQFSVERPDGSNFTLKIRSTKLEDSAMYFCAGGTDMNTEAFFGQGTRLTVV.

This chain joins TRBV5-1 and TRBJ2-1; TRBD2 matches 8 bases. The V segment lost 4 bases and the J segment 8 bases; nucleotides outside the gene matches: 8. Germline loops: CDR1 SGHRS, CDR2 YFSETQ. The CDR3 runs 14 residues. CDR3 sequence: CASSQGTRADEQFF. The DNA of the CDR3 is TGCGCCAGCAGCCAGGGGACTAGGGCGGATGAGCAGTTCTTC.

V and J are TRBV3-1 (or the pseudogene TRBV3-2) and TRBJ2-2; the match to TRBD2 covers 16 bases. The junction had 4 bases not matched to a gene; V was cut back by 3 bases and J by 0 bases. Per the germline V gene, CDR1 is LGHDT and CDR2 is YNNKEL (reference sequence). The CDR3 runs 19 residues. The CDR3 DNA reads TGTGCCAGCAGCCAGGGACTAGCGGGAGGGTATTCGAACACCGGGGAGCTGTTTTTT. Encoded protein: CASSQGLAGGYSNTGELFF.

The V and J genes are TRBV6-5 and TRBJ2-3; tentative D call: TRBD2 (7 bases). Per the germline V gene, CDR1 is MNHEY and CDR2 is SVGAGI. CDR3 length: 14 residues. V gave up 6 bases and J gave up 7 bases, with 17 bases separating them. The CDR3 spells CASSPGEGRHTQYF. The CDR3, as DNA: TGTGCCAGCAGCCCAGGGGAGGGCCGCCATACGCAGTATTTT.

The rearrangement links TRBV25-1 to TRBJ1-2; the D is unclear. Trimming stripped 6 bases from V and 8 bases from J, with 16 bases between. The CDR3 is 13 residues long. Germline CDR1 is MGHDK and CDR2 is SYGVNS. CDR3 region: CASSVDINGGYTF. The CDR3 DNA sequence: TGTGCCAGCAGCGTTGACATTAACGGAGGCTACACCTTC.

This chain links TRBV28 with TRBJ1-2; no firm D call. This CDR3 contains 11 residues. Per the germline V gene, CDR1 is MDHEN and CDR2 is SYDVKM. V was pared by 8 bases and J by 6 bases, with 10 bases between. The CDR3 loop is CASGGVNGYTF. The CDR3 DNA reads TGTGCCAGCGGAGGAGTTAATGGCTACACCTTC.

This clone was seen once. The chain combines TRBV7-2 with TRBJ2-1; 7 nucleotides line up with TRBD2. Looked up from germline, CDR1 is SGHTA and CDR2 is FQGNSA. CDR3 length: 16 residues. Losses at the gene ends were 5 bases for V and 2 bases for J; bases not matched to a gene: 9. The DNA for the CDR3 is TGTGCCAGCAGCCCCCGGGGCGGGAGCGCCTACAATGAGCAGTTCTTC. Translating it yields CASSPRGGSAYNEQFF.

J is TRBJ2-1 and V is TRBV19; TRBD2 aligns across 7 bases. The trim removed 5 bases at V and 7 bases at J, leaving 11 bases unmatched. The CDR3 sequence is 15 residues long. The germline V gene encodes CDR1 LNHDA and CDR2 SQIVND (reference sequence). The CDR3 DNA is TGTGCCAGTAGTTCGCTTTGGCGGGAGAAAAATGAGCAGTTCTTC. As protein: CASSSLWREKNEQFF.

This clone has just one count. The rearrangement links TRBV11-2 to TRBJ2-1, with 7 bases identical to TRBD2. This CDR3 is 14 amino acids long. V lost 0 bases, J lost 7 bases, and 3 bases stayed unmatched. Germline-derived CDR1 and CDR2 are SGHAT and FQNNGV. The CDR3, as DNA: TGTGCCAGCAGCTTAGAGGCTAGCGGAAATGAGCAGTTCTTC. Translation gives CASSLEASGNEQFF.

This clone was recorded only once. The V gene is TRBV5-5, the J gene TRBJ2-7; 8 bases are a match to TRBD2. There are 15 residues in the CDR3. Germline-derived CDR1 and CDR2 are SGHKS and YYEKEE (reference sequence). V lost 1 base and J lost 6; bases outside the gene matches: 9. The CDR3 region is CASSLSLAGPREQYF. The CDR3 DNA sequence: TGTGCCAGCAGCTTGTCTCTAGCGGGTCCGCGCGAGCAGTACTTC.